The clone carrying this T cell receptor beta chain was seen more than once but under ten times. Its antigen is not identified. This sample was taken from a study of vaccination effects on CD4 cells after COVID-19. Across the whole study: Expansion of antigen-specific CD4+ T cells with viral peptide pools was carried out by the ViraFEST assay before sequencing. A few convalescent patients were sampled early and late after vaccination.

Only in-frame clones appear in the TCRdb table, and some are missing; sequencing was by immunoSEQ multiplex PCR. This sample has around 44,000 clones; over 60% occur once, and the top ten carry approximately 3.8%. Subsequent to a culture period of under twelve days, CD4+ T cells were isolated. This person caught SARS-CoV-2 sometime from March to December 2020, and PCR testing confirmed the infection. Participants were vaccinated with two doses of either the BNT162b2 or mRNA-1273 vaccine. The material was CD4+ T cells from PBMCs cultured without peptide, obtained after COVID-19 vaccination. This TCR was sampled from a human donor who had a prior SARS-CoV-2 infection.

This chain's CDR3 is CASSPDYGLHEQYF. CDR3 DNA: TGTGCCAGCTCACCTGACTATGGTTTGCACGAGCAGTACTTC. The chain carries TRBV18 and TRBJ2-7, with a possible D match to TRBD2 (5 bases). The V gene's germline CDR1 is KGHSH and CDR2 LQKENI. This CDR3 spans 14 amino acids. V was trimmed by 3 bases and J by 5 bases, leaving 14 bases between them.